The 24 T cell receptor beta chains given below trace back to one sample, sequenced in a study of response to subunit inactivated influenza vaccine. TCRdb reprocessed the RT-PCR reads via MiXCR and lists one record per CDR3 protein. The repertoire includes roughly 500,000 distinct CDR3 sequences, 16% of them detected once, and 3% sits in the top ten. The sample in question was CD4+ T cells sorted from PBMCs, obtained less than 30 months after vaccination. These receptor sequences come from a man between 50 and 75 years old who received an inactivated influenza vaccine.

The CDR3 spells CASSGGGRYEQYF. The CDR3 coding sequence is TGTGCCAGCAGCGGAGGGGGCAGATACGAGCAGTACTTC. The V call is TRBV6-2 or TRBV6-3, the J call TRBJ2-7, with D perhaps matching TRBD1 (7 bases). From germline, CDR1 is MNHEY and CDR2 SVGEGT. The CDR3 runs to 13 residues. Trimming pared 6 bases from V and 4 bases from J, leaving 13 bases between.

This clonotype was counted at least ten times. This chain links TRBV7-2 with TRBJ2-3; TRBD2 matches 9 bases. CDR1 is SGHTA, CDR2 FQGNSA, per germline. The V and J ends lost 8 bases and 0 bases, in that order; junction bases with no gene match: 6. The CDR3 totals 15 residues. CDR3 bases: TGTGCCAGCTCACCAAGCGGGGGGAGCACAGATACGCAGTATTTT. It encodes CASSPSGGSTDTQYF.

CDR3 loop: CASSQDGLDLPFF. The CDR3 DNA reads TGCGCCAGCAGCCAAGACGGGCTTGATCTCCCCTTCTTC. The chain carries TRBV4-3 and TRBJ2-1; D unresolved. The germline V and J ends were trimmed by 0 bases and 16 bases, with 16 bases remaining between them. The CDR3 covers 13 residues. CDR1 LGHNA and CDR2 YSLEER come from the germline V gene.

This clonotype was observed a handful of times. The chain employs TRBV9 and TRBJ2-1; 9 bases are shared with TRBD2. The CDR3 contains 16 residues. From germline, CDR1 is SGDLS and CDR2 YYNGEE. Losses at the gene ends were 2 bases for V and 0 bases for J; bases not matched to a gene: 3. In nucleotides, the CDR3 is TGTGCCAGCAGCGTGGGGACTAGCCCCTCCTACAATGAGCAGTTCTTC. Translating gives CASSVGTSPSYNEQFF.

This clonotype turned up a few times. This sequence joins TRBV20-1 and TRBJ2-5, with D perhaps TRBD2 (5 bases). Looked up from germline, CDR1 is DFQATT and CDR2 is SNEGSKA (reference sequence). The CDR3 runs 11 residues. The CDR3 coding sequence is TGCAGCCGTAGAGGAGGAGAGACCCAGTACTTC. Translation: CSRRGGETQYF.

This clonotype was recorded at least ten times. V gene TRBV4-1 combines with J gene TRBJ2-1; TRBD2 matches at 7 bases. This CDR3 comprises 15 residues. Germline V gene data show CDR1 as MGHRA and CDR2 as YSYEKL. Trimming at V came to 1 base and at J to 1 base, leaving 1 base not matched to a gene. The CDR3 nucleotides are TGCGCCAGCAGCCAAGCGGGGGGATCCTACAATGAGCAGTTCTTC. Translation: CASSQAGGSYNEQFF.

This clonotype occurred a few times. This sequence joins TRBV6-2 or TRBV6-3 and TRBJ2-1; TRBD2 matches at 8 bases. In germline, CDR1 is MNHEY, CDR2 SVGEGT. V lost 2 bases to trimming and J lost 4 bases; unmatched junction nucleotides: 1. This CDR3 has 14 residues. This chain's CDR3 is CASSYAGGYNEQFF. The CDR3 DNA is TGTGCCAGCAGTTACGCGGGGGGTTACAATGAGCAGTTCTTC.

This clonotype was picked up a small number of times. Relative to the germline gene, one junction end is altered; a read error may explain this. This chain joins TRBV4-2 and TRBJ2-1; 12 positions agree with TRBD2. Germline CDR1 reads LGHNA; CDR2 reads YNFKEQ. The CDR3 is 16 residues long. CDR3 in amino acids: CASSLRTSGTYIEQFF. The CDR3 nucleotides are TGTGCCAGCAGCCTCCGGACTAGCGGGACCTACATTGAGCAGTTCTTC.

This clonotype was picked up a small number of times. The DNA of the CDR3 is TGTGCCAGCAGCCAAGGTTACCAAGAGAACACTGAAGCTTTCTTT. This encodes CASSQGYQENTEAFF. The chain joins TRBV3-1 to TRBJ1-1; D not resolved. Germline values: CDR1 LGHDT, CDR2 YNNKEL (reference sequence). The CDR3 is 15 amino acids. Trimming removed 1 base from V and 1 base from J, with 10 bases in between.

The table lists this clonotype with a few counts. The J gene is TRBJ1-3, the V gene TRBV10-3; D gene ambiguous. Between the trimmed V and J ends, which lost 7 bases and 0 bases, there was a span of 10 bases. The germline V gene encodes CDR1 ENHRY and CDR2 SYGVKD. There are 14 residues in the CDR3. The DNA for the CDR3 is TGTGCCATCACCCCCCAGAGCTCTGGAAACACCATATATTTT. Its protein is CAITPQSSGNTIYF.

The CDR3 spells CASSRDLGRDTQYF. Written as DNA, the CDR3 is TGTGCCAGCAGCAGGGACCTAGGGAGAGATACGCAGTATTTT. The chain couples TRBV5-6 to TRBJ2-3; D is possibly TRBD1 or TRBD2 (5 bases each). Trimming left V 4 bases short and J 5 bases short, with 14 bases between. The CDR3 covers 14 residues. The V gene's germline CDR1 is SGHDT and CDR2 YYEEEE.

This clonotype was seen just once. CDR3 region: CASSQGQGSYYEQYF. Written as DNA, the CDR3 is TGTGCCAGCAGCCAGGGACAGGGTTCATACTACGAGCAGTACTTC. V is TRBV3-1 and J is TRBJ2-7; 9 bases match TRBD1. Germline V gene lookup returns CDR1 LGHDT and CDR2 YNNKEL (reference sequence). The CDR3 has 15 amino acids. The V segment lost 3 bases and the J segment 3 bases; nucleotides outside the gene matches: 6.

The chain employs TRBV6-1 and TRBJ2-2; D might be TRBD1 or TRBD2, each matching 6 bases. The length of the CDR3 is 15 residues. The V end lost 5 bases, the J end lost 4 bases, and 14 bases lay between the germline ends. Germline values: CDR1 MNHNS, CDR2 SASEGT. CDR3 residues: CASSPQGGLTGELFF. The DNA for the CDR3 is TGTGCCAGCAGTCCACAAGGGGGGCTCACCGGGGAGCTGTTTTTT.

This clonotype was seen a few times. The rearrangement joins TRBV12-3 or TRBV12-4 to TRBJ2-7, with 10 bases matching TRBD1. The CDR3 is made up of 15 amino acids. Trimming removed 4 bases from V and 6 bases from J; junction bases left unmatched: 9. This CDR3 reads CASSSPGQGRLEQYF. Here the CDR3 DNA reads TGTGCCAGCAGTTCCCCGGGACAGGGGCGGCTCGAGCAGTACTTC.

A few counts support this clonotype. In DNA form, the CDR3 reads TGCGCCAGCAGCTACCAGCCTGAGAACACCGGGGAGCTGTTTTTT. This codes for CASSYQPENTGELFF. The chain carries TRBV5-1 and TRBJ2-2, with no clear D. CDR1 and CDR2 from the germline V gene are SGHRS and YFSETQ. The V gene lost 3 bases and the J gene lost 1 base, with 10 bases spanning the gap. This CDR3 comprises 15 residues.

This clonotype occurred a few times. The V and J genes are TRBV28 and TRBJ1-5; perhaps TRBD1 as D (5 bases). Between the trimmed V and J ends, which lost 3 bases and 7 bases, there was a span of 7 bases. Per the germline V gene, CDR1 is MDHEN and CDR2 is SYDVKM. The CDR3 is 12 residues long. The CDR3 loop is CASSFRGQPQHF. The CDR3 DNA is TGTGCCAGCAGTTTCCGGGGCCAGCCCCAGCATTTT. The full variable domain, with the rest looked up from reference TRBV28 and TRBJ1-5, is DVKVTQSSRYLVKRTGEKVFLECVQDMDHENMFWYRQDPGLGLRLIYFSYDVKMKEKGDIPEGYSVSREKKERFSLILESASTNQTSMYLCASSFRGQPQHFGDGTRLSIL.

This clonotype was seen at least ten times. This chain uses TRBV7-2 with TRBJ2-3; D not certain. The germline V and J ends were trimmed by 5 bases and 4 bases, with 19 bases remaining between them. CDR3 length equals 16 residues. Looked up from germline, CDR1 is SGHTA and CDR2 is FQGNSA. Here the CDR3 reads CASSATSTRVADTQYF. The DNA of the CDR3 is TGTGCCAGCAGCGCGACTTCTACGAGAGTTGCAGATACGCAGTATTTT. Variable domain in full (rest from reference TRBV7-2 and TRBJ2-3): GAGVSQSPSNKVTEKGKDVELRCDPISGHTALYWYRQSLGQGLEFLIYFQGNSAPDKSGLPSDRFSAERTGGSVSTLTIQRTQQEDSAVYLCASSATSTRVADTQYFGPGTRLTVL.

V gene TRBV15 combines with J gene TRBJ2-7; TRBD1 agrees at 8 bases. Looked up from germline, CDR1 is LNHNV and CDR2 is YYDKDF (reference sequence). V gave up 3 bases and J gave up 0 bases; unmatched junction bases: 4. The CDR3 is 15 amino acids. CDR3 bases: TGTGCCACCAGCAGGGACAGGGACTTCTCCTACGAGCAGTACTTC. Encoded protein: CATSRDRDFSYEQYF. The whole variable domain, remainder taken from reference TRBV15 and TRBJ2-7, is DAMVIQNPRYQVTQFGKPVTLSCSQTLNHNVMYWYQQKSSQAPKLLFHYYDKDFNNEADTPDNFQSRRPNTSFCFLDIRSPGLGDTAMYLCATSRDRDFSYEQYFGPGTRLTVT.

This chain connects TRBV20-1 to TRBJ1-1; D is undetermined. This CDR3 region has 12 residues. Germline CDR1 is DFQATT and CDR2 is SNEGSKA (reference sequence). V was clipped by 3 bases and J by 1 base, with 6 bases between them. As DNA, the CDR3 is TGCAGTGCTAGGAACAGGAACACTGAAGCTTTCTTT. Translating it yields CSARNRNTEAFF.

The CDR3 spells CASKDFYNEQFF. The CDR3 DNA follows: TGTGCCAGTAAGGACTTCTACAATGAGCAGTTCTTC. The V and J genes are TRBV19 and TRBJ2-1; D might be TRBD2 (5 bases). Trimming removed 7 bases from V and 3 bases from J, with 7 bases in between. Germline CDR1 is LNHDA and CDR2 is SQIVND (reference sequence). The CDR3 runs 12 residues.

The chain carries TRBV20-1 and TRBJ1-5, with D unresolved. Trimming stripped 6 bases from V and 2 bases from J, with 11 bases between. This CDR3 region has 13 residues. Germline CDR1 reads DFQATT; CDR2 reads SNEGSKA (reference sequence). CDR3 protein: CSAAGRRNQPQHF. CDR3 DNA: TGCAGTGCCGCGGGCCGACGCAATCAGCCCCAGCATTTT.

A few counts support this clonotype. The chain joins TRBV15 to TRBJ2-2; 11 bases map to TRBD2. V was clipped by 0 bases and J by 7 bases; unmatched bases: 19. CDR3 size: 21 residues. The germline V gene encodes CDR1 LNHNV and CDR2 YYDKDF (reference sequence). In nucleotides, the CDR3 is TGTGCCACCAGCAGAGATTGGCCCGGTAGGGTTAGCGGGAGGGCCCACGGGGAGCTGTTTTTT. Protein product: CATSRDWPGRVSGRAHGELFF.

This clonotype was detected a few times. This chain joins TRBV11-2 and TRBJ2-1; tentative D call: TRBD2 (6 bases). CDR1 is SGHAT and CDR2 is FQNNGV in the germline V gene. V lost 1 base to trimming and J lost 0 bases, with 13 bases between them. The CDR3 is 17 residues long. CDR3 sequence reads: CASSLGVAAGSYNEQFF. Here the CDR3 DNA reads TGTGCCAGCAGCTTAGGAGTAGCGGCGGGCTCCTACAATGAGCAGTTCTTC.

V and J are TRBV3-1 and TRBJ2-2; 9 bases are shared with TRBD2. This CDR3 has 15 amino acids. CDR1 and CDR2 from the germline V gene are LGHDT and YNNKEL (reference sequence). Unmatched junction bases numbered 9, after V lost 4 bases and J lost 9 bases. CDR3 DNA: TGTGCCAGCAGCCGTGCGGGACTAGCCGGCCGGGAGCTGTTTTTT. Encoded protein: CASSRAGLAGRELFF. Supplemented by reference TRBV3-1 and TRBJ2-2, the full variable domain reads DTAVSQTPKYLVTQMGNDKSIKCEQNLGHDTMYWYKQDSKKFLKIMFSYNNKELIINETVPNRFSPKSPDKAHLNLHINSLELGDSAVYFCASSRAGLAGRELFFGEGSRLTVL.